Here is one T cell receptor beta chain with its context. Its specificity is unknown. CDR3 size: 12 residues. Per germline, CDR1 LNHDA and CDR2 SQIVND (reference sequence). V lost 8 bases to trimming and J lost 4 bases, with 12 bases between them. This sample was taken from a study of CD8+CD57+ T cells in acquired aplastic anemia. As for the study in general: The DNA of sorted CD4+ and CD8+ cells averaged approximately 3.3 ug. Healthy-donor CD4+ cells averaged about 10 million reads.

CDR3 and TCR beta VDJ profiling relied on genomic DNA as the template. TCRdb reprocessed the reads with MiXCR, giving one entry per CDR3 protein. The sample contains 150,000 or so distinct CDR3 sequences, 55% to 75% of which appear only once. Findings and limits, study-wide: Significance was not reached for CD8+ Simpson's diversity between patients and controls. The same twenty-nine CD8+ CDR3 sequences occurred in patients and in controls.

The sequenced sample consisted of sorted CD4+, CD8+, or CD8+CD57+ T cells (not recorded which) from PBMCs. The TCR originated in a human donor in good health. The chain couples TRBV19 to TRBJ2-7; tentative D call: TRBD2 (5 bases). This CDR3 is CASSGDEYEQYF. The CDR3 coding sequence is TGTGCCAGTTCCGGGGATGAATACGAGCAGTACTTC. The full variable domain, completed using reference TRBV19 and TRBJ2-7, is DGGITQSPKYLFRKEGQNVTLSCEQNLNHDAMYWYRQDPGQGLRLIYYSQIVNDFQKGDIAEGYSVSREKKESFPLTVTSAQKNPTAFYLCASSGDEYEQYFGPGTRLTVT.